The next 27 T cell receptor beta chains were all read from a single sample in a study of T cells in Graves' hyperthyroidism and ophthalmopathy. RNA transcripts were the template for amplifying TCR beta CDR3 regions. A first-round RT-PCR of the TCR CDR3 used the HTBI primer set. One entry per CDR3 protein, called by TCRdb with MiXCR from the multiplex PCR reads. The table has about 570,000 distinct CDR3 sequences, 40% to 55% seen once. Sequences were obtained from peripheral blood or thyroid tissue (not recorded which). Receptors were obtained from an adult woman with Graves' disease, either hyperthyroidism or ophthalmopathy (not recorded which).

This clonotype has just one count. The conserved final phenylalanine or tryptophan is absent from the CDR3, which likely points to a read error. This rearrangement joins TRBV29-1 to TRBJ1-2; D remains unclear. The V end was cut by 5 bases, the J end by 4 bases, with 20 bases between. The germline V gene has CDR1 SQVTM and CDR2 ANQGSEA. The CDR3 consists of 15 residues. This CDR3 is CSVSPKTRLGYGYTS. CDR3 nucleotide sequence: TGCAGCGTTTCTCCGAAGACCCGTTTGGGCTATGGCTACACCTCC.

Written as DNA, the CDR3 is TGTGCCAGCCTGGCTAGCTATGGATTAGATGAGCAGTTCTTC. Its translation: CASLASYGLDEQFF. The V gene is TRBV19, the J gene TRBJ2-7; D is possibly TRBD2 (5 bases). Near its end, the DNA agrees better with TRBJ2-1, so the J call may be wrong. Germline loops: CDR1 LNHDA, CDR2 SQIVND (reference sequence). The length of the CDR3 is 14 residues.

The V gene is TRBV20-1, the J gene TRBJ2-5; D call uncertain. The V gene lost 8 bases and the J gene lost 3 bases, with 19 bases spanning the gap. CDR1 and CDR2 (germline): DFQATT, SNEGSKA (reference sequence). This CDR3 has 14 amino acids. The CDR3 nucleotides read TGCAGTACAAACCCGAGTCAGAGGAAAGAGACCCAGTACTTC. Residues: CSTNPSQRKETQYF.

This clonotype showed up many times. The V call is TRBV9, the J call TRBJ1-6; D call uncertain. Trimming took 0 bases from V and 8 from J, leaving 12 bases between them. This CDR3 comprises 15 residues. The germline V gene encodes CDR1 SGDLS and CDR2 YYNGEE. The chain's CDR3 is CASSVGAHRDSPLHF. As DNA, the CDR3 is TGTGCCAGCAGCGTAGGGGCCCACCGGGATTCACCCCTCCACTTT. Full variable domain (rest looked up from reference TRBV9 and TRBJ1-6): DSGVTQTPKHLITATGQRVTLRCSPRSGDLSVYWYQQSLDQGLQFLIQYYNGEERAKGNILERFSAQQFPDLHSELNLSSLELGDSALYFCASSVGAHRDSPLHFGNGTRLTVT.

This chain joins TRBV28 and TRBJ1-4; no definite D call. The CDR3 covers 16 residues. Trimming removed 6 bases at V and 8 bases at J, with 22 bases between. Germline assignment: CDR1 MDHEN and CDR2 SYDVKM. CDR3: CASSPQGASVSEKLFF. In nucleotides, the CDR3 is TGTGCCAGCAGCCCCCAAGGAGCCAGCGTGTCCGAAAAACTGTTTTTT.

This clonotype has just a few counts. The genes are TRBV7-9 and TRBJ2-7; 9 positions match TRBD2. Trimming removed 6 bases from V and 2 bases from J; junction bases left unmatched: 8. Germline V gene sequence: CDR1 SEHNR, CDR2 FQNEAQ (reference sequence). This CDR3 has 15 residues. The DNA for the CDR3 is TGTGCCAGCAGTAAAAGCGGGAGGACCCCCTACGAGCAGTACTTC. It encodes CASSKSGRTPYEQYF.

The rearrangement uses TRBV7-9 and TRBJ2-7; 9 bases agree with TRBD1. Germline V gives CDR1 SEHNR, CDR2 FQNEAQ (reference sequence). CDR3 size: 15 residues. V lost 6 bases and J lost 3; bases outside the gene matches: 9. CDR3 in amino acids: CASSMGQGTSYEQYF. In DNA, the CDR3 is TGTGCCAGCAGTATGGGACAGGGTACAAGCTACGAGCAGTACTTC.

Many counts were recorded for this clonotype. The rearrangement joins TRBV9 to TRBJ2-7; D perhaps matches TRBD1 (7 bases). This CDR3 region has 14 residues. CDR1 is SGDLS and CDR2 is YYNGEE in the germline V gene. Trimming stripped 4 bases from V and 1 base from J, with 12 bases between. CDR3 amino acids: CASSPRGDSYEQYF. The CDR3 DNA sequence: TGTGCCAGCAGCCCCAGGGGGGATTCCTACGAGCAGTACTTC.

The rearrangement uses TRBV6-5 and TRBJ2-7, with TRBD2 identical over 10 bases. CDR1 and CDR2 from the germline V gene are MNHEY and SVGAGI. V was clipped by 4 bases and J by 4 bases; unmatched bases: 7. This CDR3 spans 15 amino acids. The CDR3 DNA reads TGTGCCAGCAGTTCCGGGACTAGCGAGAATTACGAGCAGTACTTC. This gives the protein CASSSGTSENYEQYF.

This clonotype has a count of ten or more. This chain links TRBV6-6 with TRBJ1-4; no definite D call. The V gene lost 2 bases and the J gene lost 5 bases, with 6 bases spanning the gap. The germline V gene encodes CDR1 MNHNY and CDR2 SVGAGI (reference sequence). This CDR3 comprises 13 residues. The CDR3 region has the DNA TGTGCCAGCAGTTACGGGAACAATGAAAAACTGTTTTTT. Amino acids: CASSYGNNEKLFF.

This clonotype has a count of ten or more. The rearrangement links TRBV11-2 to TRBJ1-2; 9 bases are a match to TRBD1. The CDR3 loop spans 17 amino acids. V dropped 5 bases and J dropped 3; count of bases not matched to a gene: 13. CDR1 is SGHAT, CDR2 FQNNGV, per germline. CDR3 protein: CASSPLRDRGVDYGYTF. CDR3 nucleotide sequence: TGTGCCAGCAGCCCCCTGAGAGACAGGGGGGTCGACTATGGCTACACCTTC.

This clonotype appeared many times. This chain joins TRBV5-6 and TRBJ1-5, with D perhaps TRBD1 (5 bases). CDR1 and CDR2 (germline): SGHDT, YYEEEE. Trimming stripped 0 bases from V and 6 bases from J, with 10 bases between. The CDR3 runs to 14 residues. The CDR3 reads CASSLGGEFQPQHF. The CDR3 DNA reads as TGTGCCAGCAGCTTGGGGGGCGAGTTTCAGCCCCAGCATTTT.

CDR3 region: CASSYVSRNEQYF. CDR3 bases: TGTGCCAGCAGTTACGTTAGCCGCAACGAGCAGTACTTC. The chain couples TRBV6-5 to TRBJ2-7, with no clear D. The germline V and J ends were trimmed by 2 bases and 5 bases, with 10 bases remaining between them. There are 13 residues in the CDR3. The V gene's germline CDR1 is MNHEY and CDR2 SVGAGI.

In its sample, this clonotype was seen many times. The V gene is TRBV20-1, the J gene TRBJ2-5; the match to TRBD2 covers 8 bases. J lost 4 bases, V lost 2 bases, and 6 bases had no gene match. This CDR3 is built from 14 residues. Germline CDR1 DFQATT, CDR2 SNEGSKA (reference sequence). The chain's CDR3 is CSARSGGPGETQYF. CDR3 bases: TGCAGTGCTAGATCGGGGGGGCCAGGAGAGACCCAGTACTTC.

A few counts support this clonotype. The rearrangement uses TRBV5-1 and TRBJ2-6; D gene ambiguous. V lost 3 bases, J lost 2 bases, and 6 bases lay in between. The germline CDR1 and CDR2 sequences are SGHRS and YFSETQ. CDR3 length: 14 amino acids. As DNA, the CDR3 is TGCGCCAGCAGCTCACGGGCTGGGGCCAACGTCCTGACTTTC. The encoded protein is CASSSRAGANVLTF.

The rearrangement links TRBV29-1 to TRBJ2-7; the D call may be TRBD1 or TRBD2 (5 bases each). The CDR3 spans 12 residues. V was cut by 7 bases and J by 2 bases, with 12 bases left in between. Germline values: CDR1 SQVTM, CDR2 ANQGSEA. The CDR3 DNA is TGCAGCGCCCGGGACGGAGCCTACGAGCAGTACTTC. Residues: CSARDGAYEQYF.

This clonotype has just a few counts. CDR3 DNA sequence: TGCAGTGCCGAAAGCCCTCATAAAATAGAGACCCAGTACTTC. Translation: CSAESPHKIETQYF. The chain links TRBV20-1 to TRBJ2-5, with D unclear. The germline gives CDR1 DFQATT, CDR2 SNEGSKA (reference sequence). The CDR3 is 14 amino acids. V dropped 6 bases and J dropped 4 bases, with 18 bases sitting between them.

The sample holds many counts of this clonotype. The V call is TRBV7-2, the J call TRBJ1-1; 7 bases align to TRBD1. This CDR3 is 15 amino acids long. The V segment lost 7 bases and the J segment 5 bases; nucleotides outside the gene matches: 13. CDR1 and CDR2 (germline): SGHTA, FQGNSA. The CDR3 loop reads CASTPIYRQGTEAFF. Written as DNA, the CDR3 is TGTGCCAGCACCCCGATATATAGACAGGGAACTGAAGCTTTCTTT. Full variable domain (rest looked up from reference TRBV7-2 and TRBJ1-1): GAGVSQSPSNKVTEKGKDVELRCDPISGHTALYWYRQSLGQGLEFLIYFQGNSAPDKSGLPSDRFSAERTGGSVSTLTIQRTQQEDSAVYLCASTPIYRQGTEAFFGQGTRLTVV.

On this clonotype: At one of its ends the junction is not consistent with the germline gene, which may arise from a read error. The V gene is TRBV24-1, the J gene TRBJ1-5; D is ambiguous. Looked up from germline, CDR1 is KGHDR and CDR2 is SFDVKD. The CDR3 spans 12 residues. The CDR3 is CATCSQDRHQQF. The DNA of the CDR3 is TGTGCCACCTGCTCCCAAGATCGGCACCAGCAGTTT.

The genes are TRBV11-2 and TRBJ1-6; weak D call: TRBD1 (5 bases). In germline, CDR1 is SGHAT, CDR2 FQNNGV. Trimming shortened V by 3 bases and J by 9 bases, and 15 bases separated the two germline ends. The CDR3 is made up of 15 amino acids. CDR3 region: CASSFGQGWGSPLHF. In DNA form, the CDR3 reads TGTGCCAGCAGCTTTGGGCAGGGTTGGGGTTCACCCCTCCACTTT.

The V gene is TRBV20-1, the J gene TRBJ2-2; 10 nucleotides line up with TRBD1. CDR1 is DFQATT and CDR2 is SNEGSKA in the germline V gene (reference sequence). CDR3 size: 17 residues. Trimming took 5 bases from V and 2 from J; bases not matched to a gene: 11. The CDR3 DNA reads TGCAGTGCTTTTCAACCGGGACAGGGGCTAAACACCGGGGAGCTGTTTTTT. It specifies CSAFQPGQGLNTGELFF.

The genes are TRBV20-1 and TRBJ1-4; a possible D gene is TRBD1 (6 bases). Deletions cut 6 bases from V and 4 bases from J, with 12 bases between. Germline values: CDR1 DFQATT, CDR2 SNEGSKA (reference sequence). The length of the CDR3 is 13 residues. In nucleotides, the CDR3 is TGCAGTGCCCTAAGGGGGTTTAATGAAAAACTGTTTTTT. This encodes CSALRGFNEKLFF.

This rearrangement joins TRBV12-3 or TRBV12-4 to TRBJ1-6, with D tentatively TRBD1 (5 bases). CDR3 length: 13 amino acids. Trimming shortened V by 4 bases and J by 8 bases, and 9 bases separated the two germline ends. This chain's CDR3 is CASSYGGYSPLHF. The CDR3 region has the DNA TGTGCCAGCAGTTATGGGGGATATTCACCCCTCCACTTT.

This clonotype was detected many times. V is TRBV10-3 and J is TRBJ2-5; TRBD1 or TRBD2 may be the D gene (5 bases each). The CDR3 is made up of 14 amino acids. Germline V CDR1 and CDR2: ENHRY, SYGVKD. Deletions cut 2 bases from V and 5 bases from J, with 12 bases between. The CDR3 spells CAISEEGRGETQYF. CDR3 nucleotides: TGTGCCATCAGTGAGGAGGGGAGAGGTGAGACCCAGTACTTC.

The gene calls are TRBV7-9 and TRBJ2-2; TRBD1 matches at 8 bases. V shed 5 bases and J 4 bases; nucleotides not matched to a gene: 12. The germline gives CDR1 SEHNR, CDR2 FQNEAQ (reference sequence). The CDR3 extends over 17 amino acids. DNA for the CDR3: TGTGCCAGCAGCGTAACCTCAGGGGGCTCGAGCACCGGGGAGCTGTTTTTT. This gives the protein CASSVTSGGSSTGELFF.

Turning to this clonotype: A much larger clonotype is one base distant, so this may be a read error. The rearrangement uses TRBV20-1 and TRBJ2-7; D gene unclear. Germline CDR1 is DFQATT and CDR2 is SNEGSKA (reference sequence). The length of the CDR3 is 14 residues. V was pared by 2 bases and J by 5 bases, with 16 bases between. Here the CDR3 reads CSARPRAKINEQYF. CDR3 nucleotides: TGCAGTGCTAGACCTAGGGCTAAGATCAACGAGCAGTACTTC.

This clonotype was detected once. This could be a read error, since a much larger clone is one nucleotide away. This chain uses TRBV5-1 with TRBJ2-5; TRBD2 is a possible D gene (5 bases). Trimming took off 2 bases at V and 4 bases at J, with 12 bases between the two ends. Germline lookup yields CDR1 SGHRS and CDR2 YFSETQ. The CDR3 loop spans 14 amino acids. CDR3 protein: CASSLGRTLETQYF. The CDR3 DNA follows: TGCGCCAGCAGCTTAGGCAGGACTTTAGAGACCCAGTACTTC.